A single sample gave rise to the 23 T cell receptor beta chains below, sequenced in a study of T-cell memory formation after mild COVID-19. TCRdb ran MiXCR on the 5' RACE reads and lists one entry per CDR3 protein. The sample records 380,000 or so distinct CDR3 sequences, approximately 15% being singletons. Sequenced input: PBMCs or a T cell subset sorted from them (not recorded which). The receptors originated from a man aged 18 to 29 who had mild COVID-19 (a few samples of this study predate the infection). Cell type and time point are not known.

This clonotype has just a few counts. The chain combines TRBV20-1 with TRBJ2-7; 10 bases line up with TRBD1. Germline V gene lookup returns CDR1 DFQATT and CDR2 SNEGSKA (reference sequence). The CDR3 is 15 residues long. With 6 bases clipped from V and 5 bases from J, the junction kept 13 bases outside the gene matches. In nucleotides, the CDR3 is TGCAGTGCAAAGACCGGGACAGGGGTTATCCACGAGCAGTACGTC. Encoded protein: CSAKTGTGVIHEQYV.

This chain connects TRBV6-2 or TRBV6-3 to TRBJ1-5; D is possibly TRBD1 (6 bases). Deletions cut 3 bases from V and 7 bases from J, with 10 bases between. Germline assignment: CDR1 MNHEY and CDR2 SVGEGT. The CDR3 runs 13 residues. The CDR3 bases are TGTGCCAGCAGTTATGGGGGGGGCCAGCCCCAGCATTTT. This encodes CASSYGGGQPQHF.

A few counts support this clonotype. This CDR3 reads CASSLLYSYGYTF. The DNA for the CDR3 is TGTGCCAGCAGCTTATTATATAGCTATGGCTACACCTTC. This chain uses TRBV7-9 with TRBJ1-2; D is unresolved. From germline, CDR1 is SEHNR and CDR2 FQNEAQ (reference sequence). CDR3 length: 13 residues. V lost 2 bases and J lost 4, with 8 bases in between.

The V call is TRBV4-3, the J call TRBJ2-2; D is possibly TRBD2 (6 bases). The CDR3 consists of 17 residues. CDR1 is LGHNA, CDR2 YSLEER, per germline. V shed 2 bases and J shed 7 bases, with 20 bases lying between them. CDR3 residues: CASSQLLTRGSSGELFF. The CDR3 DNA reads as TGCGCCAGCAGCCAACTCCTTACGCGGGGTAGCAGCGGGGAGCTGTTTTTT.

V is TRBV5-1 and J is TRBJ2-7; TRBD1 or TRBD2 may be the D gene (5 bases each). This CDR3 comprises 12 residues. Per germline, CDR1 SGHRS and CDR2 YFSETQ. V was clipped by 3 bases and J by 6 bases, with 10 bases between them. CDR3 amino acids: CASSSWGSEQYF. The CDR3 nucleotides read TGCGCCAGCAGCTCATGGGGGAGCGAGCAGTACTTC. The whole variable domain, filled in from reference TRBV5-1 and TRBJ2-7, reads KAGVTQTPRYLIKTRGQQVTLSCSPISGHRSVSWYQQTPGQGLQFLFEYFSETQRNKGNFPGRFSGRQFSNSRSEMNVSTLELGDSALYLCASSSWGSEQYFGPGTRLTVT.

This clonotype has only a few counts. The rearrangement uses TRBV20-1 and TRBJ1-2; a possible D gene is TRBD1 (6 bases). Deletions cut 6 bases from V and 3 bases from J, with 20 bases between. This CDR3 contains 15 residues. Germline V gene data show CDR1 as DFQATT and CDR2 as SNEGSKA (reference sequence). CDR3 sequence reads: CSARNGGVSDYGYTF. The CDR3 DNA reads as TGCAGTGCCAGAAATGGGGGCGTCTCCGACTATGGCTACACCTTC.

V gene TRBV27 combines with J gene TRBJ1-1, with 9 bases fitting TRBD1. CDR3 length: 15 amino acids. Losses at the gene ends were 4 bases for V and 4 bases for J; bases not matched to a gene: 7. Germline-derived CDR1 and CDR2 are MNHEY and SMNVEV (reference sequence). CDR3 coding DNA: TGTGCCAGCAGTTCCTACCGGGACAGGGCCACTGAAGCTTTCTTT. It is translated as CASSSYRDRATEAFF.

The J gene is TRBJ2-3, the V gene TRBV4-1, with D perhaps TRBD1 or TRBD2 (5 bases each). In germline, CDR1 is MGHRA, CDR2 YSYEKL. V lost 2 bases, J lost 2 bases, and 11 bases lay in between. This CDR3 region has 15 residues. Here the CDR3 reads CASSQRQGATDTQYF. The CDR3 nucleotides read TGCGCCAGCAGCCAACGCCAGGGAGCCACAGATACGCAGTATTTT.

This clonotype was recorded at least ten times. This rearrangement joins TRBV12-3 or TRBV12-4 to TRBJ1-2; unclear D gene. CDR3 length equals 12 residues. V lost 5 bases to trimming and J lost 7 bases, with 11 bases between them. The CDR3: CASSRTGSGYTF. CDR3 sequence (DNA): TGTGCCAGCAGTCGGACCGGCAGTGGCTACACCTTC.

The chain combines TRBV5-1 with TRBJ1-1; 7 positions match TRBD1. The CDR3 runs 15 residues. V shed 3 bases and J 5 bases; nucleotides not matched to a gene: 10. Germline CDR1 reads SGHRS; CDR2 reads YFSETQ. CDR3 in amino acids: CASSWGPGTVTEAFF. CDR3 DNA sequence: TGCGCCAGCAGCTGGGGGCCCGGGACAGTTACTGAAGCTTTCTTT.

This clonotype occurred a few times. The chain recombines TRBV9 with TRBJ2-1, with 8 bases fitting TRBD2. With V trimmed by 1 base and J by 7 bases, 4 bases remained unmatched. CDR1 and CDR2 (germline): SGDLS, YYNGEE. The CDR3 is 14 amino acids. This CDR3 reads CASSVFGGANEQFF. DNA for the CDR3: TGTGCCAGCAGCGTATTCGGGGGGGCGAATGAGCAGTTCTTC.

The gene calls are TRBV4-3 and TRBJ2-3; D could derive from TRBD1 or TRBD2 (6 bases each). With 0 bases removed from V and 4 bases from J, the gap between germline ends came to 14 bases. The CDR3 spans 16 residues. Looked up from germline, CDR1 is LGHNA and CDR2 is YSLEER. CDR3 amino acids: CASSQEWGPGADTQYF. In nucleotides, the CDR3 is TGCGCCAGCAGCCAAGAGTGGGGGCCGGGGGCAGATACGCAGTATTTT.

The table lists this clonotype with a few counts. The V and J genes are TRBV11-3 and TRBJ2-3, with D possibly TRBD1 on 6 matching bases. From germline, CDR1 is SGHNT and CDR2 YENEEA. Trimming cost V 4 bases and J 12 bases, with 17 bases left between them. CDR3 length: 13 amino acids. Here the CDR3 DNA reads TGTGCCAGCAGCTCGTCTGACAGGTTCCTCCAGTATTTT. Translating it yields CASSSSDRFLQYF.

This clonotype has a handful of counts. The CDR3 DNA reads as TGTGCCAGCAGAGGCGTAGCGAACACTGAAGCTTTCTTT. Residues: CASRGVANTEAFF. The gene calls are TRBV25-1 and TRBJ1-1, with D hard to call. CDR3 length: 13 amino acids. V gave up 6 bases and J gave up 1 base, with 9 bases separating them. Germline lookup yields CDR1 MGHDK and CDR2 SYGVNS. Supplemented by reference TRBV25-1 and TRBJ1-1, the full variable domain reads EADIYQTPRYLVIGTGKKITLECSQTMGHDKMYWYQQDPGMELHLIHYSYGVNSTEKGDLSSESTVSRIRTEHFPLTLESARPSHTSQYLCASRGVANTEAFFGQGTRLTVV.

In its sample, this clonotype was seen once. The chain employs TRBV5-6 and TRBJ2-7, with 10 bases aligning to TRBD1. CDR1 is SGHDT and CDR2 is YYEEEE in the germline V gene. The CDR3 covers 16 residues. V was clipped by 4 bases and J by 1 base; unmatched bases: 8. The DNA for the CDR3 is TGTGCCAGCAGCACCGACAGGGGGCTTGGATCCTACGAGCAGTACGTC. Residues: CASSTDRGLGSYEQYV.

CDR3 bases: TGTGCCTGGAGTGAGGGAGGGGGTCGTGAGCAGTTCTTC. It yields the protein CAWSEGGGREQFF. This chain joins TRBV30 and TRBJ2-1, with D possibly matching TRBD2 (7 bases). The CDR3 runs 13 residues. Germline loops: CDR1 GTSNPN, CDR2 SVGIG (reference sequence). Trimming took 1 base from V and 9 from J, leaving 13 bases between them.

This clonotype was counted ten times or more. The rearrangement joins TRBV4-3 to TRBJ1-6, with TRBD1 as a possible D gene (6 bases). CDR3 length equals 15 residues. CDR1 and CDR2 from the germline V gene are LGHNA and YSLEER. V was cut by 0 bases and J by 6 bases, with 9 bases left in between. CDR3: CASSQDRGRNSPLHF. CDR3 in DNA: TGCGCCAGCAGCCAAGACAGGGGTCGTAATTCACCCCTCCACTTT.

This clonotype was picked up a small number of times. The V call is TRBV12-5, the J call TRBJ2-1, with D perhaps assigned TRBD1 or TRBD2 (6 bases each). V gave up 7 bases and J gave up 4 bases, with 20 bases separating them. The CDR3 is 16 residues long. The germline V gene has CDR1 LGHNT and CDR2 FRNRAP. The CDR3 loop is CASVPGGSGSYNEQFF. In DNA, the CDR3 is TGTGCTAGTGTCCCCGGGGGCAGCGGCTCTTACAATGAGCAGTTCTTC.

This clonotype was seen more than once but under ten times. The chain has TRBV20-1 and TRBJ2-5, with D possibly TRBD2 on 7 matching bases. The V and J ends lost 2 bases and 5 bases respectively, with 18 bases between them. CDR3 size: 15 residues. Germline V gives CDR1 DFQATT, CDR2 SNEGSKA (reference sequence). The CDR3 protein is CSARWSIGGRETQYF. Written as DNA, the CDR3 is TGCAGTGCTAGATGGTCGATCGGGGGGCGGGAGACCCAGTACTTC.

This clonotype has at least ten counts. This chain joins TRBV3-1 and TRBJ2-2; D unclear. The germline V and J ends were trimmed by 6 bases and 6 bases, with 8 bases remaining between them. Looked up from germline, CDR1 is LGHDT and CDR2 is YNNKEL (reference sequence). The CDR3 covers 12 residues. The CDR3 DNA follows: TGTGCCAGCAGACTTCTCGCCGGGGAGCTGTTTTTT. Its protein is CASRLLAGELFF.

This clonotype was found a few times. The chain recombines TRBV5-1 with TRBJ1-4; D gene uncertain. This CDR3 has 16 amino acids. V gave up 4 bases and J gave up 0 bases, with 13 bases separating them. Germline CDR1 SGHRS, CDR2 YFSETQ. The CDR3 region has the DNA TGCGCCAGCAGCATCCAGGCCCTTGCAACTAATGAAAAACTGTTTTTT. It translates to CASSIQALATNEKLFF.

Ten or more counts support this clonotype. This chain joins TRBV5-4 and TRBJ2-1; no clear D gene. V was clipped by 3 bases and J by 8 bases, with 6 bases between them. CDR3 length: 11 amino acids. CDR1 and CDR2 from the germline V gene are SGHNT and YYREEE (reference sequence). The CDR3 DNA sequence: TGTGCCAGCAGCTCCGAGGATGAGCAGTTCTTC. This translates into CASSSEDEQFF.

The chain couples TRBV18 to TRBJ2-5, with D perhaps given as TRBD1 or TRBD2 (6 bases each). V shed 1 base and J shed 3 bases, with 12 bases lying between them. CDR1 KGHSH and CDR2 LQKENI come from the germline V gene. CDR3 length: 15 amino acids. For the CDR3, the DNA is TGTGCCAGCTCACCACGAAGGGGGGACAAAGAGACCCAGTACTTC. It translates to CASSPRRGDKETQYF.